This TCR beta chain was obtained from a study of CD8 T cells in Susac syndrome. General observations from the study: Expansion of Susac CD8+ clones peaked in TEMRA cells and in active patients. The number of Susac-specific public clones found was roughly 16 in total CD8+ repertoires and a few in CD8+ TEMRA repertoires.

In the case of this clonotype: Its antigen is not known.

With random hexamers, 0.5 to 1 ug RNA was reverse transcribed. Across 54 Vbeta and 13 Jbeta, immunoSEQ multiplex PCR amplified TCR beta CDR3. TCRdb reanalysed the immunoSEQ multiplex PCR reads using MiXCR and keeps one entry per CDR3 protein. The data show roughly 190,000 distinct CDR3 sequences, 95% seen once. Germline V CDR1 and CDR2: GTSNPN, SVGIG (reference sequence). This CDR3 is 14 amino acids long. V shed 1 base and J shed 4 bases, with 11 bases lying between them. Negative isolation yielded CD8+ and CD4+ T cells; FACS enriched TEMRA cells. The specimen was CD8+ T cells from PBMCs. The clonotype was recovered from a human donor with Susac syndrome. The chain carries TRBV30 and TRBJ1-5; D possibly corresponds to TRBD1 (5 bases). CDR3 residues: CAWSAGPQNQPQHF. DNA for the CDR3: TGTGCCTGGAGTGCGGGACCTCAGAATCAGCCCCAGCATTTT.